The rows below give T cell receptor beta chains drawn from one sample of a study of cytomegalovirus exposure and HLA in healthy donors. This table comes from immunoSEQ multiplex PCR, and its TCRdb copy is limited to in-frame clones, with some not included. Of about 140,000 clones listed, more than 75% were seen once; the top ten hold 1.5% to 2%. The sample comprised PBMCs. All receptors come from a man aged 40-55 years in good health and CMV-seronegative. CDR3s include the opening cysteine and the closing phenylalanine or tryptophan. A D gene is named only where the DNA matches it firmly. Only part of the rows carry a size: once, few, many, or a class if the clone is expanded.

v_gene: TRBV19; abundance: .; d_gene: .; j_gene: TRBJ1-1; CDR3aa: CASSAGPTEAFF; CDR3nt: TGTGCCAGTAGTGCGGGCCCCACTGAAGCTTTCTTT
v_gene: TRBV27; abundance: .; d_gene: .; j_gene: TRBJ2-1; CDR3aa: CASSLGGWTPNEQFF; CDR3nt: TGTGCCAGCAGTTTAGGGGGCTGGACGCCCAATGAGCAGTTCTTC
v_gene: TRBV4-1; abundance: .; d_gene: .; j_gene: TRBJ1-1; CDR3aa: CASSPQLDSMNTEAFF; CDR3nt: TGCGCCAGCAGCCCCCAACTGGACAGTATGAACACTGAAGCTTTCTTT
v_gene: TRBV4-2; abundance: .; d_gene: .; j_gene: TRBJ2-7; CDR3aa: CASSERSSYEQYF; CDR3nt: TGTGCCAGCAGCGAAAGGAGCTCCTACGAGCAGTACTTC
v_gene: TRBV7-2; abundance: once; d_gene: .; j_gene: TRBJ1-2; CDR3aa: CASSLKRTADNYGYTF; CDR3nt: TGTGCCAGCAGCTTAAAGAGGACAGCGGATAACTATGGCTACACCTTC
v_gene: TRBV2; abundance: .; d_gene: .; j_gene: TRBJ2-3; CDR3aa: CASTARLTDTQYF; CDR3nt: TGTGCCAGTACCGCCAGGTTAACAGATACGCAGTATTTT
v_gene: TRBV7-8; abundance: few; d_gene: .; j_gene: TRBJ1-5; CDR3aa: CASSLAGVSNQPQHF; CDR3nt: TGTGCCAGCAGCTTAGCCGGGGTTAGCAATCAGCCCCAGCATTTT
v_gene: TRBV4-3; abundance: .; d_gene: .; j_gene: TRBJ2-3; CDR3aa: CASSPMTSTDTQYF; CDR3nt: TGCGCCAGCAGCCCCATGACTTCTACAGATACGCAGTATTTT
v_gene: TRBV9; abundance: .; d_gene: TRBD2; j_gene: TRBJ2-7; CDR3aa: CASSPTSGGLSEQYF; CDR3nt: TGTGCCAGCAGCCCGACTAGCGGGGGGCTCAGCGAGCAGTACTTC
v_gene: TRBV6-1; abundance: few; d_gene: TRBD2; j_gene: TRBJ2-2; CDR3aa: CASSERAGGYTGELFF; CDR3nt: TGTGCCAGCAGTGAAAGGGCGGGAGGGTACACCGGGGAGCTGTTTTTT
v_gene: TRBV6-1; abundance: .; d_gene: .; j_gene: TRBJ2-3; CDR3aa: CASSARARGTDTQYF; CDR3nt: TGTGCCAGCAGTGCTAGGGCGAGGGGCACAGATACGCAGTATTTT
v_gene: TRBV15; abundance: once; d_gene: TRBD1; j_gene: TRBJ2-7; CDR3aa: CATSRGSGTGNYEQYF; CDR3nt: TGTGCCACCAGCAGAGGCTCCGGGACAGGGAACTACGAGCAGTACTTC
v_gene: TRBV2; abundance: .; d_gene: .; j_gene: TRBJ2-7; CDR3aa: CASSVVMWAQKSSYEQYF; CDR3nt: TGTGCCAGCAGTGTCGTGATGTGGGCACAGAAGAGCTCCTACGAGCAGTACTTC
v_gene: TRBV5-4; abundance: once; d_gene: TRBD1; j_gene: TRBJ2-5; CDR3aa: CASSEPPGQETQYF; CDR3nt: TGTGCCAGCAGCGAACCCCCGGGACAGGAGACCCAGTACTTC
v_gene: TRBV5-6; abundance: .; d_gene: TRBD2; j_gene: TRBJ2-5; CDR3aa: CASSLTSGSGETQYF; CDR3nt: TGTGCCAGCAGCCTGACTAGCGGGAGTGGGGAGACCCAGTACTTC
v_gene: TRBV27; abundance: .; d_gene: .; j_gene: TRBJ2-7; CDR3aa: CASSLGGESYEQYF; CDR3nt: TGTGCCAGCAGTTTGGGGGGAGAGAGCTACGAGCAGTACTTC